This TCR beta chain was identified during a study of response to subunit inactivated influenza vaccine. Each CDR3 protein gets one entry after TCRdb re-called the RT-PCR reads with MiXCR. The sample has hundreds of thousands of distinct CDR3 sequences; less than 20% are singletons. After removal of 6 bases from V and 3 bases from J, the junction contained 7 bases not matched to a gene. The V gene's germline CDR1 is MNHEY and CDR2 SMNVEV (reference sequence). This CDR3 is 15 amino acids long. General study results and limits: New T cells are recruited in small numbers by each seasonal influenza vaccination, according to the authors' suggestion.

This clonotype showed up just a few times. Its target is not known. Sequencing used PBMCs from blood, obtained approximately 5 days after vaccination. The chain links TRBV27 to TRBJ1-5, with TRBD1 identical over 8 bases. This TCR derives from a man aged 50 or older who received an inactivated influenza vaccine. The CDR3 spells CASRSSGGYNQPQHF. CDR3 nucleotide sequence: TGTGCCAGCAGATCGTCAGGGGGCTACAATCAGCCCCAGCATTTT.